Listed here is a single T cell receptor beta chain. Its antigen is still unknown. No per-base quality is available; no much larger clone lies one base away. Sample time point, as interpreted from the label and publication: baseline before first vaccination. According to the study, the label for this sample's treatment or condition signals: meningococcal conjugate vaccine given as trial control. Vaccinee samples were obtained from the UK trials COV001 and COV002, which included a single-blind randomized controlled phase 2/3 trial of AZD1222 (ChAdOx1 nCoV-19) in healthy adults. For TCRbeta chain sequencing, PBMC samples from trial participants were taken at day 0 and at day 28 after the second dose. These data belong to a study of T cell responses to AZD1222 COVID-19 vaccine (dated by TCRdb to about 2021). Looking at the study overall: TCR sequencing covered approximately 230 trial participants: 207 given two doses of AZD1222 and 26 given two doses of MenACWY control vaccine. Trial participants were enrolled into age subgroups of 18-55, 56-69 and 70-plus years, which contained about 160, 30 and 59 TCR-sequenced participants, respectively.

The CDR3 regions of human TCRbeta chains were analyzed by immunosequencing. Processing in the source paper ran as follows. TCRs in the repertoires were matched against a reference library of SARS-CoV-2-specific TCRs that had been generated with the MIRA antigen-specificity platform. Breadth was defined as the fraction of unique TCRs that were SARS-CoV-2-associated, and depth was defined as the fraction of total T cells that were SARS-CoV-2-associated. Using the MIRA data, each spike-specific TCR was mapped to the spike region that the TCR reacts to and placed in a CD4 or CD8 class. Log10-transformed breadth and depth values were compared by one-way ANOVA with Sidak's multiple comparisons tests. What TCRdb holds here is the immuneACCESS table cut down to in-frame rearrangements. Part of the clones is not present; checked against another copy, under half of the missing clones reflect an unresolved V gene, and the others are unexplained. D and trimming were read from the DNA, whereas the V and J calls and clone size are those reported in that table. Present in this sample are 110,000 or so clones, approximately 85% of which were seen just once. The ten largest clones add up to 9.5% to 15% of the sample.

Sequences MNHEY (CDR1) and SVGEGT (CDR2) are obtained from the germline V gene. V ends up 0 bases short and J 2 bases short, with an unmatched junction base count of 13. The CDR3 spans 19 residues, from the cysteine through the phenylalanine. The read is trimmed to its CDR3 DNA, 57 bases read in frame from base 1. What the authors observed across the whole study: After two AZD1222 doses, both the breadth and the depth of spike-specific TCRs were significantly higher than at day 0 and than in MenACWY recipients. Participants were mostly white British and included more females than males, and it was suggested by the authors that clonal diversity may have been underestimated. Nearly half of unique spike-specific TCRs reportedly recognized epitopes outside regions mutated in the B.1.351 and B.1.1.7 variants. Conclusions about previously exposed vaccinees are limited because only a handful of AZD1222 recipients were SARS-CoV-2 seropositive at baseline. Because no day 14 peak-response samples were available, the repertoires could be characterized only after the peak T cell response. In the small 56-69-year group, the increase in depth fell short of significance, most likely because of low power. Vaccine-associated CD4 TCRs spanned the whole spike protein, with dominant responses in regions 160-218 and 743-854.

The clonotype comes from an adult in good health. The source was peripheral blood, collected on day 0 of MenACWY control vaccination. The rearranged chain carries TRBV6-2 or TRBV6-3 and TRBJ1-5, and 7 bases in between align with TRBD1. The bases read TGTGCCAGCAGTTACTCGGGGGCAGGGGGAGGTCCCTGCAATCAGCCCCAGCATTTT. It translates as CASSYSGAGGGPCNQPQHF.